Ten or more counts support the clone carrying this T cell receptor (beta chain). Its target is not known. The cDNA came from 5'RACE with 10-nucleotide random UMIs. MiXCR, run by TCRdb on the 5' RACE reads, gives a single entry per CDR3 protein. The sample has around 38,000 distinct CDR3 sequences, about 15% seen once. The data were taken from a study of neurological immune-mediated disorders. Study-wide points: HTLV-1-associated myelopathy led in TCR clonal expansion, while multiple sclerosis ranked lowest, below healthy controls. TCR-beta repertoires seemed private in all groups, with no expanded CDR3 amino acid sequences shared.

Trimming shortened V by 6 bases and J by 4 bases, and 15 bases separated the two germline ends. The CDR3 has 14 amino acids. CDR1 MNHEY and CDR2 SVGAGI come from the germline V gene. The study built sorted libraries from about 910,000 CD4+ or CD8+ T cells. The chain recombines TRBV6-5 with TRBJ1-2, with D possibly TRBD1 on 5 matching bases. Source material: CD4+ T cells from blood. The receptor's source is a woman aged 55 to 70 with HTLV-1-associated myelopathy (HAM/TSP). The CDR3 reads CASSRDLDGYGYTF. Written as DNA, the CDR3 is TGTGCCAGCAGCCGGGACCTCGACGGCTATGGCTACACCTTC.